This TCR beta chain is drawn from a study of T cell responses to AZD1222 COVID-19 vaccine. The germline gives CDR1 SGHAT, CDR2 FQNNGV. The V end was cut by 4 bases, the J end by 7 bases, with 16 bases between. The CDR3 totals 14 residues. Points from the study as a whole: When two AZD1222 doses had been given, Spike-specific TCR breadth and depth rose. Only six individuals given AZD1222 were seropositive at baseline. Nearly half of spike-specific TCRs reportedly target variant regions that are unmutated in the B.1.351 and B.1.1.7 variants.

Here immunoSEQ multiplex PCR was the method, and the copy in TCRdb shows in-frame clones only, minus some. The sample contains about 180,000 clones, around 90% of which appear only once. This clone was counted a single time. Its antigen is unknown. The source of this sequence is an adult in good health. The genes are TRBV11-2 and TRBJ1-2, with a weak D call TRBD1 (6 bases). The sequencing here drew on peripheral blood, taken on day 0 of AZD1222 vaccination. DNA of the CDR3: TGTGCCAGCAGCTACACGGCGGGGGCTGGTGGCTACACCTTC. Translated: CASSYTAGAGGYTF.